The rows below give T cell receptor beta chains drawn from one sample of a study of T-cell memory formation after mild COVID-19. A single record per CDR3 protein comes from TCRdb applying MiXCR to the 5' RACE reads. The sample has approximately 210,000 distinct CDR3 sequences; around 16% are singletons. Sequenced material: PBMCs or a T cell subset sorted from them (not recorded which). These receptors were taken from an adult woman who had mild COVID-19 (a few samples of this study predate the infection). Cell type and time point are not known. Each CDR3 is given with its conserved first and last residue. A D gene is named only where the DNA matches it firmly. The size field is filled for only some rows; it gives once, few, many or a size class.

j_call v_call clone_size d_call cdr3_nt cdr3_aa
TRBJ2-5 TRBV5-1 many . TGTGCCAGCAGCTTGGTGGGGGAGACCCAGTACTTC CASSLVGETQYF
TRBJ2-2 TRBV7-3 . . TGTGCCAGCAGCCACGATCAGGCCGGGGAGCTGTTTTTT CASSHDQAGELFF
TRBJ2-1 TRBV18 . TRBD2 TGTGCCAGCTCACTTGAATGGATAGCGGGAGGCGATGAGCAGTTCTTC CASSLEWIAGGDEQFF
TRBJ2-1 TRBV6-1 . TRBD1 TGTGCCACCCCGGGACAGGGGGGCAAGAGCTCCTACAATGAGCAGTTCTTC CATPGQGGKSSYNEQFF
TRBJ2-3 TRBV20-1 . . TGCAGTGCTATTCGGGGTGCAGATACGCAGTATTTT CSAIRGADTQYF
TRBJ2-5 TRBV2 . TRBD2 TGTGCCACCCAGCCGCTAGCGGGGGGGCCGAGTCGGGAGACCCAGTACTTC CATQPLAGGPSRETQYF
TRBJ2-1 TRBV24-1 few . TGTGCCACCAGTGATTTGAGTAAGGGGAATGAGCAGTTCTTC CATSDLSKGNEQFF
TRBJ2-3 TRBV18 few TRBD1 TGTGCCAGCTCACTACAGGGACAGGGCCTCACAGATACGCAGTATTTT CASSLQGQGLTDTQYF
TRBJ1-5 TRBV12-3/TRBV12-4 . . TGTGCCAGCAGTCCACAAGGGGGAAATCAGCCCCAGCATTTT CASSPQGGNQPQHF
TRBJ1-5 TRBV6-2/TRBV6-3 few . TGTGCCAGCAGTCCCGAGGCCTTTAGGGTTCAGCCCCAGCATTTT CASSPEAFRVQPQHF
TRBJ2-1 TRBV6-2/TRBV6-3 few . TGTGCCAGCAGATTTACGGGGAAGATGGAGCAGTTCTTC CASRFTGKMEQFF
TRBJ1-2 TRBV5-1 . . TGCGCCAGCAGCCCGGACCCTGGTAACTATGGCTACACCTTC CASSPDPGNYGYTF
TRBJ2-3 TRBV7-8 few . TGTGCCAGCAGGGTAGATTCGGATACGCAGTATTTT CASRVDSDTQYF
TRBJ1-6 TRBV27 . TRBD1 TGTGCCAGCAGTCCGCGACAGGGGCAAGGCTCCTATAATTCACCCCTCCACTTT CASSPRQGQGSYNSPLHF
TRBJ1-4 TRBV7-9 . . TGTGCCAGCAGCACAGGAGAGAAAAAACTGTTTTTT CASSTGEKKLFF
TRBJ2-7 TRBV7-3 few . TGTGCCAGCAGCTTAAACAGGGAGGACGAGCAGTACTTC CASSLNREDEQYF
TRBJ2-5 TRBV7-7 few . TGTGCTAGCAGCTTAGTTGAGAGGGGGACCCAGTACTTC CASSLVERGTQYF
TRBJ2-3 TRBV7-9 few TRBD2 TGTGCCAGCAGCTTAGTTCTAGCGGGGAGCACAGATACGCAGTATTTT CASSLVLAGSTDTQYF
TRBJ2-5 TRBV6-1 . . TGTGCCAGCAGTGTTGGAGCAGAGACCCAGTACTTC CASSVGAETQYF
TRBJ1-3 TRBV7-6 few . TGTGCCAGCAGCTCTCCTCCCAAGCCACCAGCTTCCTACTCTGGAAACACCATATATTTT CASSSPPKPPASYSGNTIYF
TRBJ2-5 TRBV5-1 once . TGCGCCAGCAGCTTGGGGGGCCAGGGGAAAGGAGAGACCCAGTACTTC CASSLGGQGKGETQYF
TRBJ1-2 TRBV12-3/TRBV12-4 few TRBD1 TGTGCCAGCAGAGACAGGGGGCGTTTTGGCTACACCTTC CASRDRGRFGYTF
TRBJ1-2 TRBV5-1 few . TGCGCCAGCAGCTTGGACAGGGCCTACTATGGCTACACCTTC CASSLDRAYYGYTF
TRBJ2-1 TRBV24-1 . TRBD2 TGTGCCACCAGTGATGCTAGCGGGAGGCCCTACAATGAGCAGTTCTTC CATSDASGRPYNEQFF
TRBJ1-5 TRBV5-1 few . TGCGCCAGCAGCTATGACAGCTACCAGCCCCAGCATTTT CASSYDSYQPQHF
TRBJ1-1 TRBV7-9 few . TGTGCCAGCAGCTGGGGGGGAGACAGCGCGGAAGCTTTCTTT CASSWGGDSAEAFF
TRBJ2-5 TRBV7-6 . TRBD1 TGTGCCAGCAGCTTAGTCGGGACAGAGCAAGAGACCCAGTACTTC CASSLVGTEQETQYF
TRBJ1-3 TRBV12-3/TRBV12-4 few . TGTGCCAGCAGTTTAGGATGGAACACCATATATTTT CASSLGWNTIYF
TRBJ1-2 TRBV5-1 . . TGCGCCAGCAGCACTCTAGACAGTTATGGCTACACCTTC CASSTLDSYGYTF
TRBJ2-5 TRBV5-1 few . TGCGCCAGCAGCCCAGGGGGGAAAGAGACCCAGTACTTC CASSPGGKETQYF
TRBJ2-7 TRBV21-1 . . TGTGCCAGCAGCGGTGAGGGCGAGCAGTACTTC CASSGEGEQYF
TRBJ1-1 TRBV9 . . TGTGCCAGCAGCGTAGTTTCAGGGACGAACACTGAAGCTTTCTTT CASSVVSGTNTEAFF
TRBJ2-1 TRBV11-3 . . TGTGCCAGCAGCTTGGAGCAGCGGGATGAGCAGTTCTTC CASSLEQRDEQFF
TRBJ2-3 TRBV3-1 few TRBD1 TGTGCCAGCAGCCAAGCAGACAGGGGGCTGGCAGATACGCAGTATTTT CASSQADRGLADTQYF
TRBJ2-7 TRBV12-3/TRBV12-4 few TRBD1 TGTGCCAGCACCAGACAGGGGACCTACGAGCAGTACTTC CASTRQGTYEQYF
TRBJ1-5 TRBV6-5 . . TGTGCCAGCAGTTACCGGGCAGGAAGTCAGCCCCAGCATTTT CASSYRAGSQPQHF
TRBJ1-2 TRBV3-1 few . TGTGCCAGCAGCCAAGAGAGTCGGGGGCTCTATGGCTACACCTTC CASSQESRGLYGYTF
TRBJ1-1 TRBV20-1 few TRBD1 TGCCTCTGGACAGGGGCGACTGAAGCTTTCTTT CLWTGATEAFF
TRBJ1-1 TRBV12-3/TRBV12-4 . . TGTGCCAGCAGTTTTCGACGGACGGGCACTGAAGCTTTCTTT CASSFRRTGTEAFF
TRBJ1-2 TRBV18 few TRBD1 TGTGCCAGCTCACCCGACAGGGGTGCTAACTATGGCTACACCTTC CASSPDRGANYGYTF
TRBJ1-1 TRBV7-3 . TRBD1 TGTGCCAGCAGCTTAACGGGCCAGGGGGCGCATGCTTTCTTT CASSLTGQGAHAFF
TRBJ1-2 TRBV11-2 many . TGTGCCAGCAGCCCCGCAGGGAACTATGGCTACACCTTC CASSPAGNYGYTF
TRBJ1-1 TRBV7-9 . TRBD1 TGTGCCAGCAGCCACAACAGGGGCACTGAAGCTTTCTTT CASSHNRGTEAFF
TRBJ1-2 TRBV3-1 few . TGTGCCAGCAGCCAAGCACAAAACAGAAACTATGGCTACACCTTC CASSQAQNRNYGYTF
TRBJ2-5 TRBV5-6 few TRBD2 TGTGCCAGCAGCTTGGTCTGGCGGGAGGCCACCTTCCAAGAGACCCAGTACTTC CASSLVWREATFQETQYF
TRBJ1-2 TRBV20-1 . . TGCAGTGCTAGCGGAGCCCTTCCTAACTATGGCTACACCTTC CSASGALPNYGYTF
TRBJ1-5 TRBV5-5 few . TGTGCCAGCAGCATCGGACCAAGTAGCAATCAGCCCCAGCATTTT CASSIGPSSNQPQHF
TRBJ1-5 TRBV5-6 . . TGTGCCAGCAGCCGCCGGGACGGGAATCAGCCCCAGCATTTT CASSRRDGNQPQHF
TRBJ1-2 TRBV2 . . TGTGCCAGCAGTTCCCATGTTGCCCCCGGGAAGTATGGCTACACCTTC CASSSHVAPGKYGYTF
TRBJ2-7 TRBV3-1 . TRBD2 TGTGCCAGCCAGCGGGAGCCCTACGAGCAGTACTTC CASQREPYEQYF
TRBJ1-1 TRBV24-1 . . TGTGCCACCAGTGATCCTACATTGACTGAAGCTTTCTTT CATSDPTLTEAFF
TRBJ1-1 TRBV5-1 . TRBD1 TGCGCCAGCAGCTCAACTTGGGGACAGTTGAACACTGAAGCTTTCTTT CASSSTWGQLNTEAFF
TRBJ2-1 TRBV7-9 many TRBD2 TGTGCCAGCAGCCGCAGCGGGGGATCCTACAATGAGCAGTTCTTC CASSRSGGSYNEQFF
TRBJ2-7 TRBV18 many TRBD2 TGTGCCAGCTCCCCCGGGAGGACTTCCCACTACGAGCAGTACTTC CASSPGRTSHYEQYF
TRBJ2-1 TRBV12-3/TRBV12-4 . TRBD2 TGTGCCAGCAGGTCCCTAGCGGGAGCTACGTACAATGAGCAGTTCTTC CASRSLAGATYNEQFF